This T cell receptor beta chain was sequenced during a study of human thymus T cells. Broader study findings: Highly overlapping thymic repertoires among unrelated individuals were reported in related research.

In corrective heart surgery, resections were taken, and these provided the thymus tissue. On this clone: Its antigen is unidentified.

TCRdb keeps only in-frame clones here, not all; method: immunoSEQ multiplex PCR. This sample has about 130,000 clones; about 93% occur once, and the top ten carry around 0.025%. The germline V gene has CDR1 MDHEN and CDR2 SYDVKM. Trimming took 6 bases from V and 7 from J, leaving 13 bases between them. This CDR3 comprises 13 residues. Input material: thymus tissue. V is TRBV28 and J is TRBJ2-1; D possibly corresponds to TRBD1 (5 bases). The receptor was isolated from a boy in the first two years of life with a congenital heart defect but otherwise immunologically healthy. The chain's CDR3 is CASSLSRANEQFF. CDR3 bases: TGTGCCAGCAGCCTAAGCAGGGCGAATGAGCAGTTCTTC.